This entry is about one T cell receptor (beta chain). This CDR3 is 15 amino acids long. V was clipped by 5 bases and J by 0 bases; unmatched bases: 3. Germline V gene lookup returns CDR1 SGHTA and CDR2 FQGTGA. This sample was included in a study of PD-L1 blockade in urothelial cancer. Study summary: Individuals in the cohort had been given 0 to 3 earlier chemotherapy regimens.

Patients presented with locally advanced or metastatic urothelial carcinoma. There were between 1 and 8 samples from each patient, taken pretreatment and on-treatment. Synthetic TCR analog templates were spiked into all PCRs individually. Data came from immunoSEQ multiplex PCR; TCRdb stores just in-frame clones and leaves some out. The sample lists fewer than 50,000 clones; 70% to 90% were seen once. Sequences were derived from PBMCs, sampled around atezolizumab (anti-PD-L1) treatment. This TCR came from a man aged 55 to 69 with urothelial cancer. The chain links TRBV7-3 to TRBJ2-1; TRBD1 matches 8 bases. The CDR3 region has the DNA TGTGCCAGCAGCCCAGGGGGCTTCTCCTACAATGAGCAGTTCTTC. As protein: CASSPGGFSYNEQFF.